One T cell receptor (beta chain) is described in this entry. Its antigen is as yet unknown. TCRdb reprocessed the 5' RACE reads and keeps a single row for each CDR3 protein, giving no DNA. This sample lists 500,000 to 600,000 distinct CDR3 sequences; its ten largest clones have roughly 3.6%. This record belongs to a study of T cells expressing NK-cell markers. Turning to the study itself: Of eight sequenced donors, seven were HCMV-seropositive and one HCMV-seronegative. Broader study findings: NKG2C+ dominant clonotype frequencies in over 5 donors were about 1.0-7.0% of CD8+ T cells. Clarity on HCMV specificity was lacking for the expanded NKG2C+ T cell clones.

The CDR3 extends over 15 amino acids. Germline CDR1 is MNHEY and CDR2 is SVGAGI. The rearrangement joins TRBV6-5 to TRBJ1-1; there is no DNA to check the TCRdb D call of TRBD1. This receptor was obtained from a man between 18 and 35 years old in good health. Sequencing was performed on blood T cells: a sorted CD56 or NKG2C T cell subset, CD4+ or CD8+ T cells, or bulk PBMC T cells (not recorded which). This CDR3 reads CASSRGGGEGTEAFF.